The 6 T cell receptor beta chains in this list originate from one sample, sequenced in a study of T-cell memory formation after mild COVID-19. TCRdb recomputed calls from the 5' RACE reads with MiXCR, one row per CDR3 protein. The data show 450,000 to 700,000 distinct CDR3 sequences, over 15% seen once. The material sequenced was PBMCs or a T cell subset sorted from them (not recorded which). The origin of the receptors is an adult woman who had mild COVID-19 (a few samples of this study predate the infection). Cell type and time point are not known.

The V call is TRBV24-1, the J call TRBJ2-7; possibly TRBD1 or TRBD2 for D (6 bases each). This CDR3 comprises 15 residues. V was clipped by 3 bases and J by 6 bases, with 17 bases between them. CDR1 and CDR2 (germline): KGHDR, SFDVKD. This chain's CDR3 is CATSDPLSGGLEQYF. In DNA, the CDR3 is TGTGCCACCAGTGATCCTTTATCCGGGGGCCTCGAGCAGTACTTC.

This clonotype was seen ten or more times. One end of the junction fails to match germline, which may point to a read error. The chain uses TRBV5-1 and TRBJ1-1; TRBD1 is a possible D gene (5 bases). The CDR3 spans 15 residues. Germline assignment: CDR1 SGHRS and CDR2 YFSETQ. The CDR3 sequence: CASSLGQGANTEAFF. The CDR3 DNA sequence: TGCGCCAGCAGTTTGGGGCAGGGTGCGAACACTGAAGCTTTCTTT.

The chain recombines TRBV2 with TRBJ2-7; 11 bases fit TRBD2. With V trimmed by 6 bases and J by 7 bases, 2 bases remained unmatched. The CDR3 has 12 amino acids. From germline, CDR1 is SNHLY and CDR2 FYNNEI. The CDR3 nucleotides read TGTGCCAGCAGCGGGACTAGCGGTGAGCAGTACTTC. Translation gives CASSGTSGEQYF.

This clonotype was observed a handful of times. This chain links TRBV7-6 with TRBJ2-3; D uncertain. The germline CDR1 and CDR2 sequences are SGHVS and FNYEAQ. This CDR3 comprises 16 residues. The V end lost 5 bases, the J end lost 0 bases, and 15 bases lay between the germline ends. As DNA, the CDR3 is TGTGCCAGCAGCCGAATGGCAGGAACTAGCACAGATACGCAGTATTTT. Translation gives CASSRMAGTSTDTQYF.

The V gene is TRBV9, the J gene TRBJ1-1; TRBD1 matches at 8 bases. Germline V gene sequence: CDR1 SGDLS, CDR2 YYNGEE. V shed 2 bases, J shed 4 bases, and the junction held 7 bases outside the gene matches. CDR3 length: 15 amino acids. The CDR3 DNA reads as TGTGCCAGCAGCGTGGAGACAGGGGTCGGCACTGAAGCTTTCTTT. Translation: CASSVETGVGTEAFF.

V is TRBV6-4 and J is TRBJ2-3, with 12 bases fitting TRBD2. Losses at the gene ends were 3 bases for V and 7 bases for J; bases not matched to a gene: 5. Germline-derived CDR1 and CDR2 are MRHNA and SNTAGT. There are 15 residues in the CDR3. The DNA of the CDR3 is TGTGCCAGCAGTGAGCTAGCGGGGGGGCGAAATACGCAGTATTTT. As protein: CASSELAGGRNTQYF.